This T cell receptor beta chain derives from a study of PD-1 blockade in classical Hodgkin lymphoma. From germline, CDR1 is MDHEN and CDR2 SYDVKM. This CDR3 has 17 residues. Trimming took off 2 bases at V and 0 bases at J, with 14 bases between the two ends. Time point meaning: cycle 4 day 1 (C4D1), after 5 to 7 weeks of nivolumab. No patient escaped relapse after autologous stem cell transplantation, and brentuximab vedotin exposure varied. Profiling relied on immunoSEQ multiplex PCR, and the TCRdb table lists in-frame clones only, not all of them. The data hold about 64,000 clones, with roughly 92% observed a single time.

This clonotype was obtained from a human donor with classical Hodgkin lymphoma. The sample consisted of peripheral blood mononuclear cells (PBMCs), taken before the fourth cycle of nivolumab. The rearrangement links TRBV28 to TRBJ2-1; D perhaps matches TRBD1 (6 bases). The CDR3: CASSLGGATTSYNEQFF. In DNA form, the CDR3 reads TGTGCCAGCAGTTTAGGGGGCGCGACGACCTCCTACAATGAGCAGTTCTTC.